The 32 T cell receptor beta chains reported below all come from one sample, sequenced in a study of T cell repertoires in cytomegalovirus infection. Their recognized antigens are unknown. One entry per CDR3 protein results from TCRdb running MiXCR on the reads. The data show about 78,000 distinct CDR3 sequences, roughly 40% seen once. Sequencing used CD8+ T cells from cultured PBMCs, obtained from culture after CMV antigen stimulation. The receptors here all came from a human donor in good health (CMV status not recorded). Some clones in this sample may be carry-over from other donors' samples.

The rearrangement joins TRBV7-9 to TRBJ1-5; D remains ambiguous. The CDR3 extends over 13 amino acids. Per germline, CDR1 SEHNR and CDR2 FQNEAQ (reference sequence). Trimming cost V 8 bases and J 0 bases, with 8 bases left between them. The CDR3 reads CASGGGSNQPQHF. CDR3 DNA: TGTGCCAGCGGCGGCGGTAGCAATCAGCCCCAGCATTTT.

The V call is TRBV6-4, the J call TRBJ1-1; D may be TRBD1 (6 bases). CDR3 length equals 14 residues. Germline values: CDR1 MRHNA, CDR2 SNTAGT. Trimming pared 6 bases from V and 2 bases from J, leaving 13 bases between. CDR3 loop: CASRTEGGNTEAFF. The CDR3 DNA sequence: TGTGCCAGCAGGACGGAGGGGGGAAACACTGAAGCTTTCTTT.

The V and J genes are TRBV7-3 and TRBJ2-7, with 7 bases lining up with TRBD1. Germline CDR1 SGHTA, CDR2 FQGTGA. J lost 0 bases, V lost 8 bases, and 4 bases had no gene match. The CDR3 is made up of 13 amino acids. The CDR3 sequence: CASGQANSYEQYF. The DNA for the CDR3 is TGTGCCAGCGGACAGGCGAACTCCTACGAGCAGTACTTC.

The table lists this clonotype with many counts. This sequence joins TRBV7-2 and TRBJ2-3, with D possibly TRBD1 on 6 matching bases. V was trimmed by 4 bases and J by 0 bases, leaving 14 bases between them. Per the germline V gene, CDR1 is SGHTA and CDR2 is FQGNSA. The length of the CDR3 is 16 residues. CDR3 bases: TGTGCCAGCAGCTCGCAGGGGACCCCTAGCACAGATACGCAGTATTTT. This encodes CASSSQGTPSTDTQYF.

The CDR3 loop reads CSASYRPRGIESSYNEQFF. The CDR3, as DNA: TGCAGTGCTAGTTATCGGCCAAGGGGGATAGAAAGCTCCTACAATGAGCAGTTCTTC. The V gene is TRBV20-1, the J gene TRBJ2-1, with D possibly TRBD1 on 6 matching bases. This CDR3 contains 19 residues. Trimming took 3 bases from V and 0 from J, leaving 24 bases between them. Looked up from germline, CDR1 is DFQATT and CDR2 is SNEGSKA (reference sequence).

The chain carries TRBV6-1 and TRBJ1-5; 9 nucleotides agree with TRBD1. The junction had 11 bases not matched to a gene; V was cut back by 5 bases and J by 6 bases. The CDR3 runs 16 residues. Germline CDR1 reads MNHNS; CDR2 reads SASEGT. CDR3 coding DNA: TGTGCCAGCAGTACTACCGGGACAGGGTGGTCTCAGCCCCAGCATTTT. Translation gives CASSTTGTGWSQPQHF.

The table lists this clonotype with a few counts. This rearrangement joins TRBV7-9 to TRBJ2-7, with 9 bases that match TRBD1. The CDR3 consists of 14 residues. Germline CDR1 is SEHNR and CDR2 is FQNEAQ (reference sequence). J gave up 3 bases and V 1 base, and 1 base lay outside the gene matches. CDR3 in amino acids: CASSLEGQGYEQYF. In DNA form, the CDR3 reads TGTGCCAGCAGCTTAGAGGGACAGGGCTACGAGCAGTACTTC.

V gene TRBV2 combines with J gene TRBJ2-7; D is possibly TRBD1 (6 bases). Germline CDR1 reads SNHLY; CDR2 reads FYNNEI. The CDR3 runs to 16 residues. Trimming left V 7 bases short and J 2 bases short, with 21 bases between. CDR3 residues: CASIGTRTERAYEQYF. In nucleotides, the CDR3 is TGTGCCAGCATTGGAACCCGGACAGAACGAGCCTACGAGCAGTACTTC.

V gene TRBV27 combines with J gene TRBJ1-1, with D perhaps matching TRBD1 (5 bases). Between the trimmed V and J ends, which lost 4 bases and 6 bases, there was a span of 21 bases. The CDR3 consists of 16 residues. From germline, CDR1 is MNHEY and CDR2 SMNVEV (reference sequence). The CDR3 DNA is TGTGCCAGCAGTTATCAGGGTAGCGAGACCCCCCCTGAAGCTTTCTTT. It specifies CASSYQGSETPPEAFF.

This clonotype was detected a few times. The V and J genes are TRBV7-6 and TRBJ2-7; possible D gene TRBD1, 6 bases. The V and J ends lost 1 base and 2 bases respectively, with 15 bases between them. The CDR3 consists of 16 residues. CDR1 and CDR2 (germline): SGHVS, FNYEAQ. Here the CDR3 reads CASSLGPGVVTYEQYF. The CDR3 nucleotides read TGTGCCAGCAGCTTAGGTCCAGGGGTAGTTACCTACGAGCAGTACTTC.

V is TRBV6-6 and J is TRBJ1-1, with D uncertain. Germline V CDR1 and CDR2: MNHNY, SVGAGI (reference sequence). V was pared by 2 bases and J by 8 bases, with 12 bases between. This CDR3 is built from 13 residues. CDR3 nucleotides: TGTGCCAGCAGTTACGTACAGCTTGGAGAAGCTTTCTTT. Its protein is CASSYVQLGEAFF.

In nucleotides, the CDR3 is TGTGCCAGCAGTTATTCTACCACCGGGACTAGCGGGGCCTACGAGCAGTACTTC. This translates into CASSYSTTGTSGAYEQYF. The chain links TRBV6-2 or TRBV6-3 to TRBJ2-7, with 13 positions matching TRBD2. The junction had 10 bases not matched to a gene; V was cut back by 3 bases and J by 2 bases. The length of the CDR3 is 18 residues. The germline CDR1 and CDR2 sequences are MNHEY and SVGEGT.

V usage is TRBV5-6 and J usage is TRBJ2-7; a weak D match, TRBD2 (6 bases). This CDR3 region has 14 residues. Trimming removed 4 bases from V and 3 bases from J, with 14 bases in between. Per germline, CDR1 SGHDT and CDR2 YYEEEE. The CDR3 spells CASSPGRGIYEQYF. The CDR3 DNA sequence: TGTGCCAGCAGCCCGGGACGGGGGATCTACGAGCAGTACTTC.

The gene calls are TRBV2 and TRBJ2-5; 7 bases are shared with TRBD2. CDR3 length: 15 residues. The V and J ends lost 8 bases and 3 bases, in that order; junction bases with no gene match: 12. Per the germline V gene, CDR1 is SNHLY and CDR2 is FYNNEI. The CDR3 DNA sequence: TGTGCCAGCTCCCCACGGGACGGGACTAAAGAGACCCAGTACTTC. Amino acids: CASSPRDGTKETQYF.

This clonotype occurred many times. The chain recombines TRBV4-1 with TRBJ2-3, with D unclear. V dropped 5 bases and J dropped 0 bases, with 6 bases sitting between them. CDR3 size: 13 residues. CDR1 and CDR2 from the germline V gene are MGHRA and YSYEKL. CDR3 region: CASSAPSTDTQYF. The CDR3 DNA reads TGCGCCAGCAGCGCCCCGAGCACAGATACGCAGTATTTT.

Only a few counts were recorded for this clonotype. This CDR3 is CASSPGGTEYSNQPQHF. CDR3 in DNA: TGTGCCAGCAGTCCCGGCGGGACAGAATATAGCAATCAGCCCCAGCATTTT. This chain uses TRBV12-3 or TRBV12-4 with TRBJ1-5, with 7 bases lining up with TRBD1. Trimming took 5 bases from V and 0 from J; bases not matched to a gene: 10. The CDR3 has 17 residues.

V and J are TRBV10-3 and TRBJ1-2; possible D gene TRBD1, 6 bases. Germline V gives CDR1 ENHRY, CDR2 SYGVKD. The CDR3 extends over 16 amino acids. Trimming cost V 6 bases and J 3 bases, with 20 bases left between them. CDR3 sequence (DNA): TGTGCCATCAGCCATAGAGGGGGTTGGACAGACTATGGCTACACCTTC. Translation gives CAISHRGGWTDYGYTF.

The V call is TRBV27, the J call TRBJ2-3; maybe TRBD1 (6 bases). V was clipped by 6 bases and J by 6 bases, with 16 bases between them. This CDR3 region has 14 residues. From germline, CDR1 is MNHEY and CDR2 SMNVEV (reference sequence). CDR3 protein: CASSFSGALDTQYF. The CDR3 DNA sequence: TGTGCCAGCAGCTTCTCAGGGGCGCTGGATACGCAGTATTTT.

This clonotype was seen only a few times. The CDR3, as DNA: TGTGCCAGCAGCTTTGAGGGCAGGACTGAAGCTTTCTTT. This codes for CASSFEGRTEAFF. The chain joins TRBV7-8 to TRBJ1-1; D unclear. V dropped 3 bases and J dropped 5 bases, with 10 bases sitting between them. The V gene's germline CDR1 is SGHVS and CDR2 FQNEAQ. The CDR3 is 13 amino acids.

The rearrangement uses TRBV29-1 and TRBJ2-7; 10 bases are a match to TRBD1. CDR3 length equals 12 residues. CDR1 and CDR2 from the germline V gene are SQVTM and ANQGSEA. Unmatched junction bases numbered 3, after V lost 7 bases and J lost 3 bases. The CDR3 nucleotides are TGCAGCGGTGGACAGGGGGACTACGAGCAGTACTTC. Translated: CSGGQGDYEQYF.

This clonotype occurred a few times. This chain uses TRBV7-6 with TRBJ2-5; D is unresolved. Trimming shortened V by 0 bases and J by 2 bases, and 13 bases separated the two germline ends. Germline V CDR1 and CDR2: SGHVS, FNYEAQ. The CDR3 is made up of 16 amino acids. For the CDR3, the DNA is TGTGCCAGCAGCTTAGCGATCGCCAGAGCTCAAGAGACCCAGTACTTC. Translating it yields CASSLAIARAQETQYF.

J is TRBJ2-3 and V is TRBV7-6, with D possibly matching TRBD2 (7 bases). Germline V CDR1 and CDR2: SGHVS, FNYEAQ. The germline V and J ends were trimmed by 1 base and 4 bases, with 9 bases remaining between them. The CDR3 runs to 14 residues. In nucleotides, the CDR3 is TGTGCCAGCAGCTTAGGGGGGGGCGCAGATACGCAGTATTTT. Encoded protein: CASSLGGGADTQYF.

CDR3 nucleotide sequence: TGTGCCAGCAGCTTCGGGGGGGATATGCGCAATCAGCCCCAGCATTTT. Translating it yields CASSFGGDMRNQPQHF. This rearrangement joins TRBV7-8 to TRBJ1-5, with D maybe TRBD1 (5 bases). This CDR3 region has 16 residues. The V gene lost 3 bases and the J gene lost 2 bases, with 14 bases spanning the gap. CDR1 is SGHVS and CDR2 is FQNEAQ in the germline V gene.

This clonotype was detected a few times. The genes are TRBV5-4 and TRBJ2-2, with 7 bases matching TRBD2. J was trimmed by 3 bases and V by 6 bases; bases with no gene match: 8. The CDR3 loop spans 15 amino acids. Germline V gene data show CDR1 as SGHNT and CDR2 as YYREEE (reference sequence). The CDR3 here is CASTLAEEDTGELFF. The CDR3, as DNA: TGTGCCAGCACCCTAGCGGAGGAGGACACCGGGGAGCTGTTTTTT.

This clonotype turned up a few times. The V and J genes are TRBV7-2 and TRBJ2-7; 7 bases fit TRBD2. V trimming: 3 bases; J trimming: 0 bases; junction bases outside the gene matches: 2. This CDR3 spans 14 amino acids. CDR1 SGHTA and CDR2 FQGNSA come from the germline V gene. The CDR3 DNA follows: TGTGCCAGCAGCTTCGGGGGGAGCTCCTACGAGCAGTACTTC. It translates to CASSFGGSSYEQYF.

CDR3 region: CASSSNPGTGYEQYF. DNA of the CDR3: TGTGCCAGCAGTTCGAACCCCGGGACAGGGTACGAGCAGTACTTC. The chain links TRBV12-3 or TRBV12-4 to TRBJ2-7; TRBD1 aligns across 9 bases. V was pared by 4 bases and J by 4 bases, with 8 bases of the junction left unmatched. This CDR3 is 15 amino acids long.

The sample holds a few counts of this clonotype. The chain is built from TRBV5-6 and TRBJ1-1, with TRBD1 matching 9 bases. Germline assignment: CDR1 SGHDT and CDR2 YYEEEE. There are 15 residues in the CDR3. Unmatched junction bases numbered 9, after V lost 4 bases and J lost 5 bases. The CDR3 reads CASSALGTGLTEAFF. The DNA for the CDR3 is TGTGCCAGCAGCGCCCTAGGGACAGGGCTGACTGAAGCTTTCTTT.

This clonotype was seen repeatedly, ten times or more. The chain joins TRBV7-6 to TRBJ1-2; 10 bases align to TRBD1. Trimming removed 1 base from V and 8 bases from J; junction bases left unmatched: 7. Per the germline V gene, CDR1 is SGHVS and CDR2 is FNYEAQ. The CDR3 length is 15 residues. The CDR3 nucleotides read TGTGCCAGCAGCTTAGAAGAGACAGGGGGCGACGGCTACACCTTC. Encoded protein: CASSLEETGGDGYTF.

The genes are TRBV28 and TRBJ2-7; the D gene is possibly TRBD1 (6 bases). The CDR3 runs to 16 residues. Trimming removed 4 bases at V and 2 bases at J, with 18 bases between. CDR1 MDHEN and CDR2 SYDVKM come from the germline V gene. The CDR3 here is CASSSRRTARPYEQYF. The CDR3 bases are TGTGCCAGCAGTTCGCGACGGACAGCCAGACCCTACGAGCAGTACTTC.

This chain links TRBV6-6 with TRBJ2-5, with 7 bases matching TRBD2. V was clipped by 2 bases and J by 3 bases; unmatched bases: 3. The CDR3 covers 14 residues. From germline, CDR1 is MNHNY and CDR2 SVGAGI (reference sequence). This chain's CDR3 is CASSYGGVKETQYF. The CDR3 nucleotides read TGTGCCAGCAGTTACGGGGGGGTTAAAGAGACCCAGTACTTC.

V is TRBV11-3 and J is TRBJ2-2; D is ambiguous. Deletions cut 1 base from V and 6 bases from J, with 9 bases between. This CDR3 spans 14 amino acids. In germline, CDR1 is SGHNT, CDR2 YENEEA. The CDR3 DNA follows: TGTGCCAGCAGCTTAGTATATGGTTCCGGGGAGCTGTTTTTT. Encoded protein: CASSLVYGSGELFF.

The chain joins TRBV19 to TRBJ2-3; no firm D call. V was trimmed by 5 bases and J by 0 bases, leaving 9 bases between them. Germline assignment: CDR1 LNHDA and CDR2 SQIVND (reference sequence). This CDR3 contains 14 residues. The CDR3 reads CASSPDLSTDTQYF. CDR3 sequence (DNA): TGTGCCAGTAGTCCCGATCTTAGCACAGATACGCAGTATTTT.